These T cell receptor beta chains were read from a single sample in a study of shared clonotypes between healthy human individuals. Sequenced by immunoSEQ multiplex PCR; TCRdb stores in-frame clones only, minus some. The sample records a few million clones, approximately 95% being singletons. The sequenced material came from naive CD4+ T cells sorted from blood. Receptors originate from a man between 18 and 29 years old in good health. The CDR3 runs from the conserved cysteine through the conserved F or W.

V gene,J gene,CDR3 protein
TRBV6-1,TRBJ2-5,CASSALDRGYQETQYF
TRBV5-1,TRBJ1-5,CASSFGTGDQPQHF
TRBV6-6,TRBJ2-7,CASSDTGASYEQYF
TRBV28,TRBJ2-7,CASSSPPGQGAFYEQYF
TRBV30,TRBJ1-1,CAWSEDTEAFF
TRBV6-1,TRBJ2-3,CASSESAAHDTQYF
TRBV30,TRBJ1-2,CAWISPDRVGGYTF
TRBV28,TRBJ2-7,CASSSPNEQYF
TRBV28,TRBJ1-6,CASSPPGARTNSPLHF
TRBV5-4,TRBJ2-4,CASSGGQQNIQYF
TRBV18,TRBJ1-2,CASSPTAGAYGYTF
TRBV5-5,TRBJ2-3,CASSSQQGSTDTQYF
TRBV2,TRBJ2-1,CASSPRGGGNEQFF
TRBV6-1,TRBJ2-5,CASSAGSLGQETQYF
TRBV2,TRBJ2-2,CASSVTGTNTGELFF
TRBV9,TRBJ2-1,CASSSQGWGNNEQFF
TRBV30,TRBJ1-1,CAWSVQDNTEAFF
TRBV2,TRBJ2-7,CASSWDISYEQYF